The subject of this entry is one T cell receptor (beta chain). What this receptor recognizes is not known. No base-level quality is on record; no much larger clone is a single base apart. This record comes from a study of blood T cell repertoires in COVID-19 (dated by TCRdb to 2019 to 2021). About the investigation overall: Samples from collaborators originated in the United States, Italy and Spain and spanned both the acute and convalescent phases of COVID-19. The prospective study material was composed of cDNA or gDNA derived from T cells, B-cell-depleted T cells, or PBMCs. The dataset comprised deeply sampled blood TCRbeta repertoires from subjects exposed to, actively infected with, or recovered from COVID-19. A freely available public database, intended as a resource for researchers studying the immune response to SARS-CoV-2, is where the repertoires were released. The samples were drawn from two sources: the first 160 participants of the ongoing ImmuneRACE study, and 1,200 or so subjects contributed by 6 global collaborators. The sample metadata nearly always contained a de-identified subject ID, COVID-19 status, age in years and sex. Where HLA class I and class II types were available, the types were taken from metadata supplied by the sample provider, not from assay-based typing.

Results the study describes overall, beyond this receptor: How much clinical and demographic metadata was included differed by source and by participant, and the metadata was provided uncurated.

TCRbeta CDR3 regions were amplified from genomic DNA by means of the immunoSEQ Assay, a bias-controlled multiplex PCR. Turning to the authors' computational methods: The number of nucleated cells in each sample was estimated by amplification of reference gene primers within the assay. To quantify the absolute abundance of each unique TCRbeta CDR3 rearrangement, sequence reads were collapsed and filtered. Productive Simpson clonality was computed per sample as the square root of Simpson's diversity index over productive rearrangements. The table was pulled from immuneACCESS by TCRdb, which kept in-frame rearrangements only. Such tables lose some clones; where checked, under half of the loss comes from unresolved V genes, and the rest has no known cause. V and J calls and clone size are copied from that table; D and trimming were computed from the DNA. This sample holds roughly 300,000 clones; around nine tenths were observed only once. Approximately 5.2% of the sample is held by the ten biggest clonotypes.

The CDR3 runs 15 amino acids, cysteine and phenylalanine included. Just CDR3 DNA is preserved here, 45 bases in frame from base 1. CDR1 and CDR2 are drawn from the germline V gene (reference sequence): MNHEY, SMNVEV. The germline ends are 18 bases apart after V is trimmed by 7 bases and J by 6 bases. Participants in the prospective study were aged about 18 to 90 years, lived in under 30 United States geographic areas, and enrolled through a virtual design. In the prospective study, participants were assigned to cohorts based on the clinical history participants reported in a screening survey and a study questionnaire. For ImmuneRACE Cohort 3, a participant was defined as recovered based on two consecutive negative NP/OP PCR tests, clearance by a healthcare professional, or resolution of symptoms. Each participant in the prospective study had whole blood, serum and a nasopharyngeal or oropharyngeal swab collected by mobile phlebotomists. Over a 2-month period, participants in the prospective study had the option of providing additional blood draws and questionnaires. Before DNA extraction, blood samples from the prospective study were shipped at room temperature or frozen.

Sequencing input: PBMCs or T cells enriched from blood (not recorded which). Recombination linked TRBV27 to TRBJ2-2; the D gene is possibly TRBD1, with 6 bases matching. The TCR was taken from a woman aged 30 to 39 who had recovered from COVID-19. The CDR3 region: CASTLAPTGPGELFF. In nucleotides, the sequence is TGTGCCAGCACCCTCGCACCAACAGGGCCCGGGGAGCTGTTTTTT.